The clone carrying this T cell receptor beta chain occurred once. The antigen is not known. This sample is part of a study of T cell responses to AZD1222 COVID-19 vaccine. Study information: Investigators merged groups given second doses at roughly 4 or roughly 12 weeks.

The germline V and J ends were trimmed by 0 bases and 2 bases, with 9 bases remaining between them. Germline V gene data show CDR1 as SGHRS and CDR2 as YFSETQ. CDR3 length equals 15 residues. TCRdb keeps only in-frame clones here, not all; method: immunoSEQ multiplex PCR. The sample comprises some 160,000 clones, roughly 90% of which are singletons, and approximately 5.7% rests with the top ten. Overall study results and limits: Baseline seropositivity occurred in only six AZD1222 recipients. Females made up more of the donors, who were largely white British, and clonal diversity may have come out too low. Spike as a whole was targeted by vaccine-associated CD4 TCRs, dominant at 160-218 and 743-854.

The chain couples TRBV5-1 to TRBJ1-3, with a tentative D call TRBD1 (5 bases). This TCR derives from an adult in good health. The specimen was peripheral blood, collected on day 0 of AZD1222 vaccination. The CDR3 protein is CASSLAGVTGNTIYF. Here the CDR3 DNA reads TGCGCCAGCAGCTTGGCGGGGGTTACTGGAAACACCATATATTTT. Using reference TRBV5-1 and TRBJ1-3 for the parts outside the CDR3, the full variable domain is KAGVTQTPRYLIKTRGQQVTLSCSPISGHRSVSWYQQTPGQGLQFLFEYFSETQRNKGNFPGRFSGRQFSNSRSEMNVSTLELGDSALYLCASSLAGVTGNTIYFGEGSWLTVV.